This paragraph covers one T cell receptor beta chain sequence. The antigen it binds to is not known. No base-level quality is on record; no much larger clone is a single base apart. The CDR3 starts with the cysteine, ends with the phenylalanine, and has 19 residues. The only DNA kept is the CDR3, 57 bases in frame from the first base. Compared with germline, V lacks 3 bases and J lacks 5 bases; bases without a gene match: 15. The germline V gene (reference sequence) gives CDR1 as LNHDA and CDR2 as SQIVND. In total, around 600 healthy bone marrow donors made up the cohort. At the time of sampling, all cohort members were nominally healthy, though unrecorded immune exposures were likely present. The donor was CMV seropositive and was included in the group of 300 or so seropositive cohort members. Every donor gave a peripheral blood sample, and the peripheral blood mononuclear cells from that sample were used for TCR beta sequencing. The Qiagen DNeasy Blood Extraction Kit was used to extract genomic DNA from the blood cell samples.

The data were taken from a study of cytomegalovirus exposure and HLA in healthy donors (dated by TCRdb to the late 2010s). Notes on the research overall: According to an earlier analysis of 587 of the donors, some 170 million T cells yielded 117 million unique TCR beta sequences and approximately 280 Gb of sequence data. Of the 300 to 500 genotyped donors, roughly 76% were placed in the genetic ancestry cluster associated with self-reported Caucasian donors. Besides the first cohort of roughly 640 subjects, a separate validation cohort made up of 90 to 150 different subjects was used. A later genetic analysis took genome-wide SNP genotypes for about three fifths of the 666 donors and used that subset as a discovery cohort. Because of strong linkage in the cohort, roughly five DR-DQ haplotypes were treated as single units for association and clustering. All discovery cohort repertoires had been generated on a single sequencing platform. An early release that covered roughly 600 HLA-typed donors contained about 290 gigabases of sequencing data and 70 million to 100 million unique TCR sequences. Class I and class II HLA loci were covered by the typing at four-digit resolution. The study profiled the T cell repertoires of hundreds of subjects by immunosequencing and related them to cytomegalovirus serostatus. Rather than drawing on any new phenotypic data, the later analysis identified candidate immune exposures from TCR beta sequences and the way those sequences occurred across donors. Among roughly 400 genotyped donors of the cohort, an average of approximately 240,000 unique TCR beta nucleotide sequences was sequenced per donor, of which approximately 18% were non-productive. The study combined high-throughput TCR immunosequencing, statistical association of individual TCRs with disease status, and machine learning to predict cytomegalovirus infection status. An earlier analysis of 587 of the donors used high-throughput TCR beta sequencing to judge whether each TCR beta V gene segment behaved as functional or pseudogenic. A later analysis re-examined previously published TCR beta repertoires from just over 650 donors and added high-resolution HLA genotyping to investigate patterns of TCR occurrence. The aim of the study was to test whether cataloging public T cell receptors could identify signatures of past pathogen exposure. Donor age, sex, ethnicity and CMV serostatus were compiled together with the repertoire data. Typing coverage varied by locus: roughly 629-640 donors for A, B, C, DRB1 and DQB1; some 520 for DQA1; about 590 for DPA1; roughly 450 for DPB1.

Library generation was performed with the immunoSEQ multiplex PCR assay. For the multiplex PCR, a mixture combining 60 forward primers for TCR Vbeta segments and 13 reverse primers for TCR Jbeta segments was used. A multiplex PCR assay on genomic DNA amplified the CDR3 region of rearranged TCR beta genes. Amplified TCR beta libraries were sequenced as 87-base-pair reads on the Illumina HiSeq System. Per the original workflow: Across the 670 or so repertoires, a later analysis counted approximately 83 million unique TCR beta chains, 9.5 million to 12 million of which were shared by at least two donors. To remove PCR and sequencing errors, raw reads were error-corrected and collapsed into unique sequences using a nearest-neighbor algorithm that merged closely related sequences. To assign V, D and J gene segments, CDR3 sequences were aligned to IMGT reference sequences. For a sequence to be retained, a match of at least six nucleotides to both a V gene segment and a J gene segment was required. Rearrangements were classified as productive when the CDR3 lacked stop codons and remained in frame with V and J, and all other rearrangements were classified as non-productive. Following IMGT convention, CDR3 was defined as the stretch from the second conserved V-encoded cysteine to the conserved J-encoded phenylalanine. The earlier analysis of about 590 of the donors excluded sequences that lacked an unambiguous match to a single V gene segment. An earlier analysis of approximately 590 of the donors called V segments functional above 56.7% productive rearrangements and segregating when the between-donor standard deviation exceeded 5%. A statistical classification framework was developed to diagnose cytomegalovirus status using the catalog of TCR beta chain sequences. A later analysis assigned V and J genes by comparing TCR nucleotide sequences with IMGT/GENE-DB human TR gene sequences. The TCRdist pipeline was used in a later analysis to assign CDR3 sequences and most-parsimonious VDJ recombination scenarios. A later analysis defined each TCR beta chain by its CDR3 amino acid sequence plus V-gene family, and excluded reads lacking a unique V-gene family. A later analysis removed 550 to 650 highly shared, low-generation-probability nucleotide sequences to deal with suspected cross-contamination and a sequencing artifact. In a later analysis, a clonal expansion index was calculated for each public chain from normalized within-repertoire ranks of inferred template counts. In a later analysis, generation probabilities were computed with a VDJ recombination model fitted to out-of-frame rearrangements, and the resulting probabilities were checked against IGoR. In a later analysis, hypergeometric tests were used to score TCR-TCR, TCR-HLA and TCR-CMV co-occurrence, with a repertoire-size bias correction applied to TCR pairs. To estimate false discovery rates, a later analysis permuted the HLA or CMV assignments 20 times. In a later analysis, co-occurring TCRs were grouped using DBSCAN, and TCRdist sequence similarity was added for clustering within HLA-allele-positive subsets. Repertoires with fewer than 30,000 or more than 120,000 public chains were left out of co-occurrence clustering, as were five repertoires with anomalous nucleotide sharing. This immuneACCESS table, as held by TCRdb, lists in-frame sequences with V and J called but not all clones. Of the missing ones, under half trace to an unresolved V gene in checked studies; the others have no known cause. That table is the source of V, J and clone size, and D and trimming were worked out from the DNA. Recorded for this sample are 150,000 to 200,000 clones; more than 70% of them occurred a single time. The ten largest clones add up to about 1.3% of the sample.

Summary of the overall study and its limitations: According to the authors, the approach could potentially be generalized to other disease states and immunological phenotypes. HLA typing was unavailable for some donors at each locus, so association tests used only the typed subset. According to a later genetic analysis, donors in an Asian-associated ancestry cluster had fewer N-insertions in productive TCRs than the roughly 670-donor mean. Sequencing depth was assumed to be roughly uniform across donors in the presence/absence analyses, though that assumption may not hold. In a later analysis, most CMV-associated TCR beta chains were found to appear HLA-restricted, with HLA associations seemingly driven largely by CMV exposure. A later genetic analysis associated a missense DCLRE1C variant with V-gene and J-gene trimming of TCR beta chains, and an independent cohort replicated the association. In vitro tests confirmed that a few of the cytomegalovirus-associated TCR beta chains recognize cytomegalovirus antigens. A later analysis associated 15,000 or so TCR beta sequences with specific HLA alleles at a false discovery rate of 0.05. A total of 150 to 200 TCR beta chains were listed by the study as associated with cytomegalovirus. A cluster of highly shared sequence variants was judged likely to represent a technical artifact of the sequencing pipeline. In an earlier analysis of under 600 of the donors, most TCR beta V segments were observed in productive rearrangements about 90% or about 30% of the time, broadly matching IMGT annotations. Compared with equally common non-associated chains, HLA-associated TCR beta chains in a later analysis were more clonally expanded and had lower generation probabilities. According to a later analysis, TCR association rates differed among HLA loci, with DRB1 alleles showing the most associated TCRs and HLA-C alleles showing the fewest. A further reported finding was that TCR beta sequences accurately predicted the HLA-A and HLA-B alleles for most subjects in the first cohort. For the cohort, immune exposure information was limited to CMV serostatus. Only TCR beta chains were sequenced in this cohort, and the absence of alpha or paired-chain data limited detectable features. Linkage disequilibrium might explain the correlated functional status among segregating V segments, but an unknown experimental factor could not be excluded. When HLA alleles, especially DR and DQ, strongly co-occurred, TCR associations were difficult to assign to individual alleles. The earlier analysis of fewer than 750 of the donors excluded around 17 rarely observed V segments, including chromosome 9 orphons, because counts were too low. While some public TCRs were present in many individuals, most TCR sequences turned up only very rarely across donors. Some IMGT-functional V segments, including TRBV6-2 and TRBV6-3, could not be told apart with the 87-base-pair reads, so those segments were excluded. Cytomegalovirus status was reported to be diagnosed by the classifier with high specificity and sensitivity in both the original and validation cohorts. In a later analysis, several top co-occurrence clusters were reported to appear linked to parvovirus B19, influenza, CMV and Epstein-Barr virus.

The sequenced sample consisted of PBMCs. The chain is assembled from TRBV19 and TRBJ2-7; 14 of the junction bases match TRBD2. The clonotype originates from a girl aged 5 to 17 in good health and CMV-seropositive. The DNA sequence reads TGTGCCAGTAGTATGAGGGCGACCGGGACTAGCGGGAGTTTAAACGAGCAGTACTTC. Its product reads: CASSMRATGTSGSLNEQYF. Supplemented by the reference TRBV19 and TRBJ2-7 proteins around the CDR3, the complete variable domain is DGGITQSPKYLFRKEGQNVTLSCEQNLNHDAMYWYRQDPGQGLRLIYYSQIVNDFQKGDIAEGYSVSREKKESFPLTVTSAQKNPTAFYLCASSMRATGTSGSLNEQYFGPGTRLTVT.